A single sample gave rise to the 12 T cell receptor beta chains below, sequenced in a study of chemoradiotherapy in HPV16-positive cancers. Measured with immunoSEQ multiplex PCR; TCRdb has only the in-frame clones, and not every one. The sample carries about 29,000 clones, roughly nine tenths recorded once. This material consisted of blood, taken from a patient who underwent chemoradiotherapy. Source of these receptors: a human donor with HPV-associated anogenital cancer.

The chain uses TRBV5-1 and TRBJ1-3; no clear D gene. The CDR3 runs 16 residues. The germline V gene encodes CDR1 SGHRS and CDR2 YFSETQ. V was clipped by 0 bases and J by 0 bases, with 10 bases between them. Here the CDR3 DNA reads TGCGCCAGCAGCTTGGGAGGGCAAGTCTCTGGAAACACCATATATTTT. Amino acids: CASSLGGQVSGNTIYF. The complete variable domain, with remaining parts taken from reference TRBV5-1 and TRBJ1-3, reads KAGVTQTPRYLIKTRGQQVTLSCSPISGHRSVSWYQQTPGQGLQFLFEYFSETQRNKGNFPGRFSGRQFSNSRSEMNVSTLELGDSALYLCASSLGGQVSGNTIYFGEGSWLTVV.

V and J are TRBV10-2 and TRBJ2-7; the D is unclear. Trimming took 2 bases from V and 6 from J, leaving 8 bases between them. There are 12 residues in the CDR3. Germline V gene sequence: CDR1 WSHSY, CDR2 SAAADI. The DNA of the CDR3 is TGCGCCAGCAGTGAGCAGGCTCTCGAGCAGTACTTC. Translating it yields CASSEQALEQYF.

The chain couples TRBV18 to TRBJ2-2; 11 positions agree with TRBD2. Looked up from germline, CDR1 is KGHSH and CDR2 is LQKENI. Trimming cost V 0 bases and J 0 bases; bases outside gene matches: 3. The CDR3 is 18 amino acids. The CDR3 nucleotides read TGTGCCAGCTCACCACCTAGCGGGAGGGCCTCGAACACCGGGGAGCTGTTTTTT. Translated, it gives CASSPPSGRASNTGELFF.

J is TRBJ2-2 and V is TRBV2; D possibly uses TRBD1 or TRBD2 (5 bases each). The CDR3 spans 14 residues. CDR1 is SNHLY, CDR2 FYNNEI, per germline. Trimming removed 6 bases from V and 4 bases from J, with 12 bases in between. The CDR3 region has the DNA TGTGCCAGCAGGGGACCCCGCAGCACCGGGGAGCTGTTTTTT. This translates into CASRGPRSTGELFF. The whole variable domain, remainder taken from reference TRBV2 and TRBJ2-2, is EPEVTQTPSHQVTQMGQEVILRCVPISNHLYFYWYRQILGQKVEFLVSFYNNEISEKSEIFDDQFSVERPDGSNFTLKIRSTKLEDSAMYFCASRGPRSTGELFFGEGSRLTVL.

The CDR3 here is CASSTEPGQIPYSNQPQHF. In nucleotides, the CDR3 is TGTGCCAGTAGTACCGAACCGGGACAAATTCCATATAGCAATCAGCCCCAGCATTTT. This chain uses TRBV19 with TRBJ1-5; a possible D gene is TRBD1 (6 bases). Germline V gives CDR1 LNHDA, CDR2 SQIVND (reference sequence). The CDR3 runs 19 residues. V dropped 4 bases and J dropped 0 bases, with 22 bases sitting between them.

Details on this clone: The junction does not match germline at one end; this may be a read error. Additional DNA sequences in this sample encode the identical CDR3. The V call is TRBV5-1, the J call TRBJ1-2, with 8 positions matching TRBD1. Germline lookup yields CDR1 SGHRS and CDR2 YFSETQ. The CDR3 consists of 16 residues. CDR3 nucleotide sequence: TGCGCCAGCAGCCCGGACAGGGCAACGGCTAACTATGGCTACACTTTC. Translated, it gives CASSPDRATANYGYTF.

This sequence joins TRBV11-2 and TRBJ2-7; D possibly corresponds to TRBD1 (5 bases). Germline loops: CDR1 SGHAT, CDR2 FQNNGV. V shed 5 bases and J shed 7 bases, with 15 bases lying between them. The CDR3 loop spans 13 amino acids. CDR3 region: CASSNSQGWEQYF. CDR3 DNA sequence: TGTGCCAGCAGCAATTCGCAGGGTTGGGAGCAGTACTTC.

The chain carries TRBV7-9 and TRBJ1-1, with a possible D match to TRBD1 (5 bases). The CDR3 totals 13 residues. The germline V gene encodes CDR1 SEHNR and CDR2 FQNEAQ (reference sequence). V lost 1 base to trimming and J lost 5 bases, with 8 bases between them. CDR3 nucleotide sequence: TGTGCCAGCAGCTTAGGGGGGGAAACTGAAGCTTTCTTT. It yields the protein CASSLGGETEAFF.

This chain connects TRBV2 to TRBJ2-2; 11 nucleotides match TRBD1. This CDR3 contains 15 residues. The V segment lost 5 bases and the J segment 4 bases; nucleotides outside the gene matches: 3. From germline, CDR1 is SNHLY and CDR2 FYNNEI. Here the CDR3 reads CASSTGTGGTGELFF. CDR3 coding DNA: TGTGCCAGCAGTACCGGGACAGGGGGCACCGGGGAGCTGTTTTTT.

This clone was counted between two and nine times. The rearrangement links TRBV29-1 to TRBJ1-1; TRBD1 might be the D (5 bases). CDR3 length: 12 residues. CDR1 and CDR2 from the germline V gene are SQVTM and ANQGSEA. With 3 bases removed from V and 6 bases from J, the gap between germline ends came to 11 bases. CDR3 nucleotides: TGCAGCGTTGAGACGGGGACCGCTGAAGCTTTCTTT. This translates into CSVETGTAEAFF. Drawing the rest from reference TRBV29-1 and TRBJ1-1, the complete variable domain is SAVISQKPSRDICQRGTSLTIQCQVDSQVTMMFWYRQQPGQSLTLIATANQGSEATYESGFVIDKFPISRPNLTFSTLTVSNMSPEDSSIYLCSVETGTAEAFFGQGTRLTVV.

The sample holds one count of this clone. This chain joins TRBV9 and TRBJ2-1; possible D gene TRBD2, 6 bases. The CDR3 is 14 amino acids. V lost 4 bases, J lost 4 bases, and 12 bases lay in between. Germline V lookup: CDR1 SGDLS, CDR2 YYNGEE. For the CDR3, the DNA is TGTGCCAGCAGCCGGGACTCCCCTTACAATGAGCAGTTCTTC. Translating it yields CASSRDSPYNEQFF. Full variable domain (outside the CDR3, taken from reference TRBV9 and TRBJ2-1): DSGVTQTPKHLITATGQRVTLRCSPRSGDLSVYWYQQSLDQGLQFLIQYYNGEERAKGNILERFSAQQFPDLHSELNLSSLELGDSALYFCASSRDSPYNEQFFGPGTRLTVL.

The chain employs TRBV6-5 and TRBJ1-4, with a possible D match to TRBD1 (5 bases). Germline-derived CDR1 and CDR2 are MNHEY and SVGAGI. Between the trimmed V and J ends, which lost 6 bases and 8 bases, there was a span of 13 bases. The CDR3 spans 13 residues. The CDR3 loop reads CASSLTVGEKLFF. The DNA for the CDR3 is TGTGCCAGCAGCCTGACAGTCGGCGAAAAACTGTTTTTT.